What follows describes a single T cell receptor (beta chain). Trimming removed 0 bases from V and 9 bases from J, with 13 bases in between. The CDR3 spans 13 residues. Germline CDR1 is SGHNT and CDR2 is YYREEE (reference sequence). Regarding time point: pretreatment peripheral blood. These data originate in a study of PD-L1 blockade in urothelial cancer. This table comes from immunoSEQ multiplex PCR, and its TCRdb copy is limited to in-frame clones, with some not included. The sample contains 45,000 to 60,000 clones, roughly 80% of which appear only once. This receptor was identified in a man in his fifties with urothelial cancer. The chain carries TRBV5-4 and TRBJ2-7; perhaps TRBD2 as D (7 bases). The specimen was PBMCs, collected around atezolizumab (anti-PD-L1) treatment. CDR3 region: CASSLAGGGGQYV. CDR3 DNA: TGTGCCAGCAGCTTGGCCGGCGGGGGCGGGCAGTACGTC.